The entry that follows covers one T cell receptor beta chain sequence. Its matching antigen is unknown. This sample stems from a study of T cell responses to AZD1222 COVID-19 vaccine. In the study overall: Some second doses came at about 4 weeks and others at about 12 weeks; these were pooled. General study points: The donors showed a predominance of white British ancestry and of females, with possible underestimation of clonal diversity.

Sequencing was performed with immunoSEQ multiplex PCR; in TCRdb, only in-frame clones are kept and a portion is missing. In the table there are some 94,000 clones, nearly 90% of which are singletons. The sequenced sample was peripheral blood, obtained on day 0 of AZD1222 vaccination. This sequence was found in an adult in good health.

DNA of the CDR3: TGTGCCAGCAGTGACTCGAGACAAGCGCGGGGGGGAAAGCAGTTCTTC. It codes for CASSDSRQARGGKQFF. The chain combines TRBV6-4 with TRBJ2-1; 9 nucleotides agree with TRBD2. V trimming: 0 bases; J trimming: 11 bases; junction bases outside the gene matches: 11. The CDR3 runs 16 residues. The germline V gene has CDR1 MRHNA and CDR2 SNTAGT.